The T cell receptor (beta chain) described here comes from a study of blood T cell repertoires in COVID-19. This clone showed up just a few times. The assay was immunoSEQ multiplex PCR, and TCRdb's table has in-frame clones only and misses some. The profile shows about 140,000 clones, approximately 88% of them singletons. V lost 4 bases, J lost 0 bases, and 4 bases stayed unmatched. Germline CDR1 reads MGHRA; CDR2 reads YSYEKL. The length of the CDR3 is 16 residues. The specimen sequenced was peripheral blood. This clonotype was obtained from a human donor in a cohort sampled during active COVID-19. The chain has TRBV4-1 and TRBJ2-2; 8 bases are shared with TRBD1. CDR3 protein: CASSPNRGANTGELFF. The CDR3 DNA reads as TGCGCCAGCAGCCCAAACAGGGGGGCGAACACCGGGGAGCTGTTTTTT.